This T cell receptor (beta chain) originates from a study of post-analysis software for immune sequencing data. Of note for this clonotype: The antigen is undetermined.

Overall study findings and caveats: Compared with controls, patients showed significantly lower normalized Chao1 diversity.

Carried by the TCR beta cDNA libraries were unique molecular identifiers. Using its own MiXCR run on the PCR reads, TCRdb lists one record per CDR3 protein. The sample lists hundreds of thousands of distinct CDR3 sequences; roughly 50% were seen once. This sequence was found in a girl aged 10 to 17 with multiple sclerosis. Sequenced input: blood.

The CDR3 coding sequence is TGCGCCAGCAGCCAAGAAAGGGGGTCCTTGCCCTACAATGAGCAGTTCTTC. Translation: CASSQERGSLPYNEQFF. The J gene is TRBJ2-1, the V gene TRBV4-1; a weak D match, TRBD1 (6 bases). The CDR3 consists of 17 residues. Trimming shortened V by 0 bases and J by 2 bases, and 14 bases separated the two germline ends. Germline loops: CDR1 MGHRA, CDR2 YSYEKL.